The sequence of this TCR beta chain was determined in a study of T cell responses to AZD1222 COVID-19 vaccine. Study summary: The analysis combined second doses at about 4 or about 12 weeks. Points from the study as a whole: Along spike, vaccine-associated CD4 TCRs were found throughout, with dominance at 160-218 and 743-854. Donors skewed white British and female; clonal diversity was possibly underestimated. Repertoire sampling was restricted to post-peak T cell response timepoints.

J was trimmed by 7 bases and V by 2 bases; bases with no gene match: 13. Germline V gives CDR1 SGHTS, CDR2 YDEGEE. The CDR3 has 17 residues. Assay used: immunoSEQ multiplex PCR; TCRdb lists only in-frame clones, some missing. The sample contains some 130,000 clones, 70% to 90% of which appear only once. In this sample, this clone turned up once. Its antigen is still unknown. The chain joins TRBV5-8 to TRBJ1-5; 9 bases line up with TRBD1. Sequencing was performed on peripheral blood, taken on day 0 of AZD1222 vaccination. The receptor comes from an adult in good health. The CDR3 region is CASSLVVGTGLNQPQHF. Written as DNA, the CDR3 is TGTGCCAGCAGCTTAGTTGTGGGGACAGGGCTTAACCAGCCCCAGCATTTT.